This TCR beta chain originates from a study of beta chain features in type 1 diabetes. Study as a whole: Healthy donors, compared against patients, showed similar age, gender and cell yields. The number of sorted cells examined across all samples was some 98,000,000. Study observations and caveats: When Type 1 diabetes patients were examined, their TCRB CDR3s proved moderately but significantly shorter in all four CD4+ subsets. Patients' naive, central memory and regulatory TCRB repertoires appeared more alike than those of healthy donors.

This clone was detected only a few times. Its antigen is unidentified. Since all of the isolated RNA was reverse transcribed, expressed TCRB transcripts were what got sequenced. The data were produced by immunoSEQ multiplex PCR, yet TCRdb's version contains in-frame clones alone and is incomplete. The sample comprises about 270,000 clones, approximately 15% of which are singletons, and less than 0.02% rests with the top ten. Germline CDR1 is SNHLY and CDR2 is FYNNEI. V was clipped by 6 bases and J by 2 bases, with 12 bases between them. The CDR3 is 14 amino acids. The chain carries TRBV2 and TRBJ2-3; no definite D call. The TCR comes from a man aged 30 to 39 with type 1 diabetes. Sequenced material: naive CD4+ T cells from blood. In DNA form, the CDR3 reads TGTGCCAGCAGGGCTAGAGCGAACACAGATACGCAGTATTTT. Residues: CASRARANTDTQYF.